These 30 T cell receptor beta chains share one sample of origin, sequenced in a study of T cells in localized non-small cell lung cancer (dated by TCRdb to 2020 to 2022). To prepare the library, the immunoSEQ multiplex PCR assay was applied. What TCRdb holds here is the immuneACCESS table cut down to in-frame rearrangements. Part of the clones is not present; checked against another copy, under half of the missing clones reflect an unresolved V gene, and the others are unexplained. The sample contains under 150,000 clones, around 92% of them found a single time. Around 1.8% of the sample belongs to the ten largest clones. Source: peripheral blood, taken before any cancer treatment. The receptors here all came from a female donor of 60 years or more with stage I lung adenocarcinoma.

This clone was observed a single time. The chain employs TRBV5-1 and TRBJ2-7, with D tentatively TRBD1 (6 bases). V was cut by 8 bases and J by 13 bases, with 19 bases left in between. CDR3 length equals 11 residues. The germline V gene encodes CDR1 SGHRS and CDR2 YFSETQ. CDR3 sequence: CASPDSTRQYF. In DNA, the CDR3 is TGCGCCAGTCCGGACAGCACGAGACAATACTTC.

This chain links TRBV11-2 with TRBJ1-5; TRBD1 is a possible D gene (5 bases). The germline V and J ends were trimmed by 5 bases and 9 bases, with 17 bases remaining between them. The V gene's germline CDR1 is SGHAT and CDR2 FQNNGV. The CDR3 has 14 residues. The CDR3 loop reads CASSPFGGGRPQHF. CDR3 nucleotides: TGTGCCAGCAGCCCCTTTGGGGGAGGGAGGCCCCAGCATTTT. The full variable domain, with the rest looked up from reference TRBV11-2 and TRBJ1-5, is EAGVAQSPRYKIIEKRQSVAFWCNPISGHATLYWYQQILGQGPKLLIQFQNNGVVDDSQLPKDRFSAERLKGVDSTLKIQPAKLEDSAVYLCASSPFGGGRPQHFGDGTRLSIL.

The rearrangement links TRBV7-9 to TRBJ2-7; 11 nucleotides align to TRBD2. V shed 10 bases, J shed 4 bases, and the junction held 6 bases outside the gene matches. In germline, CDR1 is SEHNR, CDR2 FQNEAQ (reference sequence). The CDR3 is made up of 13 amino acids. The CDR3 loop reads CATISSGGYEQYF. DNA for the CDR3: TGTGCCACCATATCTAGCGGGGGGTACGAGCAGTACTTC.

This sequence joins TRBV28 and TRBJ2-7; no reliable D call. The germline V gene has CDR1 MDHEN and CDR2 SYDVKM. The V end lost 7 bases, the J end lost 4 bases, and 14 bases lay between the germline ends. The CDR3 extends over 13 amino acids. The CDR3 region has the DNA TGTGCCAGCATGTCACAAAACACGTACGAGCAGTACTTC. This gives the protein CASMSQNTYEQYF.

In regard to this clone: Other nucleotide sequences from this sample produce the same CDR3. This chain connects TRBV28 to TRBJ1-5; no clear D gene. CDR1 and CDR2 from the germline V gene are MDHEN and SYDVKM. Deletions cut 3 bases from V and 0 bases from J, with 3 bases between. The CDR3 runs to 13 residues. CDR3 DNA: TGTGCCAGCAGTTTGGATAGCAATCAGCCCCAGCATTTT. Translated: CASSLDSNQPQHF.

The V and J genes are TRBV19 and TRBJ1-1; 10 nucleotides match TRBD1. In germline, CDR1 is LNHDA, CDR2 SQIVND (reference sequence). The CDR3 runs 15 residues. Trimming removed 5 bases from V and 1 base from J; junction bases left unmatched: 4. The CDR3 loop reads CASSSRTGGNTEAFF. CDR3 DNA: TGTGCCAGTAGTTCACGGACAGGGGGGAACACTGAAGCTTTCTTT.

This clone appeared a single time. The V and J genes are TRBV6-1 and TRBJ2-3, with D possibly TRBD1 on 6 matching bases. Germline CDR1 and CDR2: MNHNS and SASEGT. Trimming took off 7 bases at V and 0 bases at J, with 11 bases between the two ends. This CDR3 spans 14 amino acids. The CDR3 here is CASMGQASTDTQYF. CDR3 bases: TGTGCCAGCATGGGACAAGCTAGCACAGATACGCAGTATTTT.

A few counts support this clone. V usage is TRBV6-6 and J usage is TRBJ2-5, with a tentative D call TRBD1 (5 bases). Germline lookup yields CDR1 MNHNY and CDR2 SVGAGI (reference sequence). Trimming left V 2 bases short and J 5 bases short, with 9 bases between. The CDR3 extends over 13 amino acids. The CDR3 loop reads CASSYTKGETQYF. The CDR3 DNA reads TGTGCCAGCAGTTACACCAAGGGGGAGACCCAGTACTTC.

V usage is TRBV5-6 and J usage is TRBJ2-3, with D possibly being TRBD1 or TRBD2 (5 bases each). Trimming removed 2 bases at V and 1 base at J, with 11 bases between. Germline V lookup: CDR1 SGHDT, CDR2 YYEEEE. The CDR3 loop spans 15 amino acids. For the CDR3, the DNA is TGTGCCAGCAGCTTCAAAAGGGGAGGCACAGATACGCAGTATTTT. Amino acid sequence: CASSFKRGGTDTQYF.

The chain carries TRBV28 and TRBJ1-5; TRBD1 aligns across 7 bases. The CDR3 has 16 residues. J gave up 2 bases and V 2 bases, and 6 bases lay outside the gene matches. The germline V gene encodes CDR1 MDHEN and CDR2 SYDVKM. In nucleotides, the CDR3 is TGTGCCAGCAGTTTAATCCACGGACAGGGCAATCAGCCCCAGCATTTT. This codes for CASSLIHGQGNQPQHF.

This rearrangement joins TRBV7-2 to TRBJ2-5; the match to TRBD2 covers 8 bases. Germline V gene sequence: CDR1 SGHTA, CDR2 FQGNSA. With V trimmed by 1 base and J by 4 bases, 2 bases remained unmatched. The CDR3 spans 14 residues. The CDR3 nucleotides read TGTGCCAGCAGCTTAGGACTAGCGCTAGAGACCCAGTACTTC. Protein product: CASSLGLALETQYF. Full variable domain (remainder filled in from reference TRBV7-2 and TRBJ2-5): GAGVSQSPSNKVTEKGKDVELRCDPISGHTALYWYRQSLGQGLEFLIYFQGNSAPDKSGLPSDRFSAERTGGSVSTLTIQRTQQEDSAVYLCASSLGLALETQYFGPGTRLLVL.

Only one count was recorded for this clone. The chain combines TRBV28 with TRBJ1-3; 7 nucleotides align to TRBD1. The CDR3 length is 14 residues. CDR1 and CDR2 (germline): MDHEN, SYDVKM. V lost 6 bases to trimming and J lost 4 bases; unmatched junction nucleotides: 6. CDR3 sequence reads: CASRGGQAGNTIYF. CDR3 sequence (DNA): TGTGCCAGCAGGGGAGGACAGGCCGGAAACACCATATATTTT.

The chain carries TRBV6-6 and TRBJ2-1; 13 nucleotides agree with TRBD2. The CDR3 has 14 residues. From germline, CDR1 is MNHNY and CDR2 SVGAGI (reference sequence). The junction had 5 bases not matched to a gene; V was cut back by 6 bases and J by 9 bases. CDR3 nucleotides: TGTGCCAGCAGACTACTAGCGGGAGGGCTTGAGCAGTTCTTC. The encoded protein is CASRLLAGGLEQFF.

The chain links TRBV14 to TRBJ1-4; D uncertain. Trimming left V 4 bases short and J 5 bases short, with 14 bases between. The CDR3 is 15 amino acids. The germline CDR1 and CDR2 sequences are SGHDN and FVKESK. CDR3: CASSPNSWANEKLFF. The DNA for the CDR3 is TGTGCCAGCAGCCCAAATTCGTGGGCCAATGAAAAACTGTTTTTT. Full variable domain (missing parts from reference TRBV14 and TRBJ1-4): EAGVTQFPSHSVIEKGQTVTLRCDPISGHDNLYWYRRVMGKEIKFLLHFVKESKQDESGMPNNRFLAERTGGTYSTLKVQPAELEDSGVYFCASSPNSWANEKLFFGSGTQLSVL.

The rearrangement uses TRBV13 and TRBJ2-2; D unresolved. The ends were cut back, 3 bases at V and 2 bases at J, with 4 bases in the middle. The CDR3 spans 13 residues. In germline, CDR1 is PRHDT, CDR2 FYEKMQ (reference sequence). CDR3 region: CASSLGNTGELFF. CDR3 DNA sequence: TGTGCCAGCAGCTTGGGAAACACCGGGGAGCTGTTTTTT.

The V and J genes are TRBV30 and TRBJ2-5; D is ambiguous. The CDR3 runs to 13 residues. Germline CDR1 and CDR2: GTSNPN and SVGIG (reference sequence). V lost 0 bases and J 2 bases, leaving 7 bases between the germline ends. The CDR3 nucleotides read TGTGCCTGGAGTGTCTCCCGGCAAGAGACCCAGTACTTC. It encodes CAWSVSRQETQYF.

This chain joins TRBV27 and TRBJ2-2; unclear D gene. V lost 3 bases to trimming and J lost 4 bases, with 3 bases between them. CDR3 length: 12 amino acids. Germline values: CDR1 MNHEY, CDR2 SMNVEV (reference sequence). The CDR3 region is CASSFATGELFF. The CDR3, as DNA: TGTGCCAGCAGTTTCGCCACCGGGGAGCTGTTTTTT.

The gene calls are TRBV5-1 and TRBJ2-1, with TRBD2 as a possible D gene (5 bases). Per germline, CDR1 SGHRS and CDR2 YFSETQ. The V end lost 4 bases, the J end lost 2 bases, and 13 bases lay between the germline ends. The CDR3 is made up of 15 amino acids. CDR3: CASSQADITYNEQFF. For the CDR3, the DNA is TGCGCCAGCAGCCAAGCGGATATAACCTACAATGAGCAGTTCTTC.

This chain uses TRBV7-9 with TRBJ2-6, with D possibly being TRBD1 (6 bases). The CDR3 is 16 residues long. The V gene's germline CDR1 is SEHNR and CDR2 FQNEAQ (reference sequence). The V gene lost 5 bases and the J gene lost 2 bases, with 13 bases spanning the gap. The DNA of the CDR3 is TGTGCCAGCAGCCTAACCACAGGGACTGGGGCCAACGTCCTGACTTTC. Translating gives CASSLTTGTGANVLTF.

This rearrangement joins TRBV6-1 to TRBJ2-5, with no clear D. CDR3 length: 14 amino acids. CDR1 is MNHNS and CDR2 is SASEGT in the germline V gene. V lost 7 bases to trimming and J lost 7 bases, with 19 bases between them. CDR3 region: CASTEGTPPGTQYF. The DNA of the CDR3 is TGTGCCAGCACCGAAGGAACCCCCCCAGGGACCCAGTACTTC.

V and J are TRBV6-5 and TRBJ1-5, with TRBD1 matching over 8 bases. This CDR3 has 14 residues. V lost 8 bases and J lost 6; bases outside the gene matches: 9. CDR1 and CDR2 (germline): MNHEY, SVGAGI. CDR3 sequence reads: CASSGGVDGQPQHF. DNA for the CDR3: TGTGCCAGCTCAGGGGGCGTCGATGGTCAGCCCCAGCATTTT.

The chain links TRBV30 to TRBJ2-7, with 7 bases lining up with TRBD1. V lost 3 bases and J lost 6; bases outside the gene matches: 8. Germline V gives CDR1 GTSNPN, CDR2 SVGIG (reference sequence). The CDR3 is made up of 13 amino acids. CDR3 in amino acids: CAWRPDRAGEQYF. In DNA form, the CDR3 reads TGTGCCTGGAGACCCGACAGGGCAGGCGAGCAGTACTTC.

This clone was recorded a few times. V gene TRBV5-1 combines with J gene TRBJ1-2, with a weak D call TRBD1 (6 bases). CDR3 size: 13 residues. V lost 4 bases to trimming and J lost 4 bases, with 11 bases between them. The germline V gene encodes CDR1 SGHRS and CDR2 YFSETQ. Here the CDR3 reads CASSPDSSYGYTF. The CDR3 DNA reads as TGCGCCAGCAGCCCGGACAGTTCCTATGGCTACACCTTC.

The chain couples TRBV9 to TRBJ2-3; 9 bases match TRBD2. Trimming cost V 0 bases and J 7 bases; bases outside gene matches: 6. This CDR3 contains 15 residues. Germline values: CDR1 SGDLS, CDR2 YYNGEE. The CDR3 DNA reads TGTGCCAGCAGCGTAGCTAGCGGGAAAGGAAATACGCAGTATTTT. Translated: CASSVASGKGNTQYF.

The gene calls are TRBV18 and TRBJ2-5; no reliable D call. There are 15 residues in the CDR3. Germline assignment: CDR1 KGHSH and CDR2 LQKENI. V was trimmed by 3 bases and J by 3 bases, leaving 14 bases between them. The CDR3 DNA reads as TGTGCCAGCTCACCGACACATGGACCAGAAGAGACCCAGTACTTC. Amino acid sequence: CASSPTHGPEETQYF.

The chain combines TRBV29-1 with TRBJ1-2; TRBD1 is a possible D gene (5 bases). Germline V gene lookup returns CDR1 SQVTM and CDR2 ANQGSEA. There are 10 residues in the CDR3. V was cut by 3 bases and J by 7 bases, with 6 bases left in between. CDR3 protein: CSVERGGYTF. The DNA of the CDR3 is TGCAGCGTTGAGAGGGGTGGCTACACCTTC.

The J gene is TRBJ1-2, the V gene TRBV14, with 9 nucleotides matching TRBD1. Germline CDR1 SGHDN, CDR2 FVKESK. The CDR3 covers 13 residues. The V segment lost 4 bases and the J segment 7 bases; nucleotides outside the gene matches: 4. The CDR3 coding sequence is TGTGCCAGCAGCCCGGGACAGGGACTTGGCTACACCTTC. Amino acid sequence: CASSPGQGLGYTF. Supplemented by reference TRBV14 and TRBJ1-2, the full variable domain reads EAGVTQFPSHSVIEKGQTVTLRCDPISGHDNLYWYRRVMGKEIKFLLHFVKESKQDESGMPNNRFLAERTGGTYSTLKVQPAELEDSGVYFCASSPGQGLGYTFGSGTRLTVV.

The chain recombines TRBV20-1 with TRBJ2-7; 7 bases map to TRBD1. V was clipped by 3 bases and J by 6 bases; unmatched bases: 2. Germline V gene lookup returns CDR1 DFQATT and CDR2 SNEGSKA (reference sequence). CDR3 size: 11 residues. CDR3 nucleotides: TGCAGTGCTAGTTACAGGGGCGAGCAGTACTTC. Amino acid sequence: CSASYRGEQYF.

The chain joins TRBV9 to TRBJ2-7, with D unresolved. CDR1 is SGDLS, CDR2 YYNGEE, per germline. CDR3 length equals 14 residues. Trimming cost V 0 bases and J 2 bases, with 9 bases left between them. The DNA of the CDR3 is TGTGCCAGCAGCGTAGGGCGGATTCCCTACGAGCAGTACTTC. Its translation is CASSVGRIPYEQYF.

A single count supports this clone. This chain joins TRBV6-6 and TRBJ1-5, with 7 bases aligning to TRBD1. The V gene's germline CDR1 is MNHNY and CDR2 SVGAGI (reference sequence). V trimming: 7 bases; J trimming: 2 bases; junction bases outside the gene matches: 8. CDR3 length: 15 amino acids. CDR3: CASTRGGGGNQPQHF. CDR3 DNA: TGTGCCAGCACTAGAGGAGGGGGCGGCAATCAGCCCCAGCATTTT.